This T cell receptor (beta chain) was found in a study of shared clonotypes between healthy human individuals. Using immunoSEQ multiplex PCR, the repertoire was profiled, and TCRdb retains in-frame clones only, with some absent. The profile shows about 2,100,000 clones, 90% to 95% of them singletons. CD45RO-negative, CCR7-positively selected cells formed the naive CD8 fraction, excluding terminally differentiated effector memory CD45RA+ cells. This clone was counted once. Material for sequencing was naive CD8+ T cells from PBMCs. The origin of this receptor is a man younger than 35 in good health. Some clones in this sample may be carry-over from other donors' samples.

CDR3 sequence reads: CASSVRNTGELFF. The CDR3 DNA reads as TGTGCCAGCAGTGTTAGGAACACCGGGGAGCTGTTTTTT. The V call is TRBV6-5, the J call TRBJ2-2, with D hard to call. V was cut by 5 bases and J by 1 base, with 5 bases left in between. CDR3 length: 13 residues. Germline CDR1 is MNHEY and CDR2 is SVGAGI.